The clone carrying this T cell receptor beta chain was detected ten times or more. Its antigen is undetermined. This entry comes from a study of T cells in Graves' hyperthyroidism and ophthalmopathy. Overall study: Initial diagnosis, before any treatment, was when peripheral blood was collected. Findings and caveats of the study: Ophthalmopathy cases were set apart from stable hyperthyroidism by a 13 V-J model. Most thyroid-expanded clonotypes above 0.001 were also found in blood.

The V gene's germline CDR1 is SNHLY and CDR2 FYNNEI. V shed 3 bases and J shed 1 base, with 10 bases lying between them. CDR3 length: 15 amino acids. RNA transcripts served as the template for amplifying TCR beta CDR3 regions. Researchers ran a first-round RT-PCR on the TCR CDR3 using the HTBI primer set. A single record per CDR3 protein comes from TCRdb applying MiXCR to the multiplex PCR reads. The sample includes approximately 380,000 distinct CDR3 sequences, approximately 17% of them seen just once. The diagnoses drew upon clinical symptoms, serum thyroxine and TRAb, thyroid ultrasound and orbital computed tomography.

Sequencing was performed on blood. The chain couples TRBV2 to TRBJ2-1; no firm D call. The clonotype originates from a man in his late teens or twenties with Graves' ophthalmopathy. The CDR3 nucleotides are TGTGCCAGCAGTGATTGGGGTCATTCCTACAATGAGCAGTTCTTC. Translating gives CASSDWGHSYNEQFF. The full variable domain, its missing parts supplied by reference TRBV2 and TRBJ2-1, is EPEVTQTPSHQVTQMGQEVILRCVPISNHLYFYWYRQILGQKVEFLVSFYNNEISEKSEIFDDQFSVERPDGSNFTLKIRSTKLEDSAMYFCASSDWGHSYNEQFFGPGTRLTVL.